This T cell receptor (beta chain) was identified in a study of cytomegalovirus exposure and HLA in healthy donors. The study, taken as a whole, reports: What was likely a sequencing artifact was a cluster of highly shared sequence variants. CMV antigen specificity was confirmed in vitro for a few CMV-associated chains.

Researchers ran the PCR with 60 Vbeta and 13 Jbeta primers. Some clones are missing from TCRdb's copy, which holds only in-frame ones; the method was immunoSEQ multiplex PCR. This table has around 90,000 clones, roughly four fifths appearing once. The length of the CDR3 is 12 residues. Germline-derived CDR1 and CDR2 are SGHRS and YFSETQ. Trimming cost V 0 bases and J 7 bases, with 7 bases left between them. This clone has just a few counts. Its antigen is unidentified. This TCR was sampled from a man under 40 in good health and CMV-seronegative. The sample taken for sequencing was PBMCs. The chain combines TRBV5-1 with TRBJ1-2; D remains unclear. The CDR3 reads CASSLGSGGYTF. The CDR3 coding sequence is TGCGCCAGCAGCTTGGGTTCAGGTGGCTACACCTTC.